The clone carrying this T cell receptor (beta chain) occurred many times. TCRdb re-called the 5' RACE reads with MiXCR, one entry per CDR3 protein. The table records roughly 100,000 distinct CDR3 sequences, less than 14% of them present only once. Time point reported: longitudinal time-point 3. This sample is part of a study of neurological immune-mediated disorders. Per the germline V gene, CDR1 is ENHRY and CDR2 is SYGVKD. The CDR3 sequence is 14 residues long. V lost 3 bases to trimming and J lost 10 bases; unmatched junction nucleotides: 9. Specimen: PBMCs. The receptor was derived from a female donor with HTLV-1-associated myelopathy (HAM/TSP). The V and J genes are TRBV10-3 and TRBJ2-1, with 7 bases lining up with TRBD2. The CDR3 loop reads CAISDTSASTEQFF. Written as DNA, the CDR3 is TGTGCCATCAGTGATACTAGCGCGAGTACGGAGCAGTTCTTC.